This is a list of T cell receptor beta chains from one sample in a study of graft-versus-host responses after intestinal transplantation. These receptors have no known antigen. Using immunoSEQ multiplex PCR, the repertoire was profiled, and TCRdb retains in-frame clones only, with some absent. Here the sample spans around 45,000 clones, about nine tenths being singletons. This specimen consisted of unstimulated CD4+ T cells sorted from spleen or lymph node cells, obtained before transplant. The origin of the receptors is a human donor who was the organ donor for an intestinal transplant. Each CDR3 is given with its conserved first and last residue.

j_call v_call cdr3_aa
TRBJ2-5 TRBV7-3 CASSYGLAGQETQYF
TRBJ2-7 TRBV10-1 CASSEEGPLYYEQYF
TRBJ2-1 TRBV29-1 CSVWTSGRAGEQFF
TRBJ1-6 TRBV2 CASLGGTGGRNSPLHF
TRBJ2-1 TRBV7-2 CASSSGLAGGGEQFF
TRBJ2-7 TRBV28 CASSNNRGGSRYEQYF
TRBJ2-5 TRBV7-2 CASSLALGTQYF
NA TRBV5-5 CASSLSSLRSSYEQYF
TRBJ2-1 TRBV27 CASNSPGSAYNEQFF
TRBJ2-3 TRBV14 CASSQSQGITDTQYF
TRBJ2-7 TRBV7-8 CASSRASGESYEQYF
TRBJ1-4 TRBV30 CAWSVRGQNEKLFF
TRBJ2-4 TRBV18 CASSPRGNIQYF
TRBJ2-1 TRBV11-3 CASSSGLANEQFF
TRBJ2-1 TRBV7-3 CASSLAGVGEQFF
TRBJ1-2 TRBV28 CASSFKGYGYTF